This TCR beta chain is drawn from a study of blood T cell repertoires in COVID-19. Study information: COVID-19 samples, acute and convalescent, were from the United States, Italy and Spain.

Trimming left V 3 bases short and J 0 bases short, with 14 bases between. The CDR3 runs 16 residues. Germline CDR1 reads KGHSH; CDR2 reads LQKENI. Under the authors' procedure: Amplifying reference gene primers gave estimates of nucleated cell counts. The repertoire was sequenced with immunoSEQ multiplex PCR; TCRdb's copy has only in-frame clones and lacks some. The V and J calls and the clone size are those of that table, but D and trimming were determined from the DNA. This table holds about 270,000 clones, about nine tenths found once. The sequencing input was peripheral blood. This receptor was taken from a man aged 50-59 years with acute or convalescent COVID-19. The chain combines TRBV18 with TRBJ1-2, with D hard to call. The CDR3 bases are TGTGCCAGCTCACCGATCGGAGGGTTCGCTAACTATGGCTACACCTTC. Translating gives CASSPIGGFANYGYTF.